The source of this T cell receptor beta chain is a study of healthy donors' naive CD4 and CD8 T cells. Overall study: Donors, half of them female, were 20-25, 40-50 or 60-70 years old. All functional IMGT TCR alpha variants were covered by new primers.

Starting from around 500 ng of total RNA, TCR libraries were made with linear amplification. MiXCR was run by TCRdb on the reads, yielding one entry per CDR3 protein. The sample carries approximately 180,000 distinct CDR3 sequences, about four fifths recorded once. Points on this clonotype: Its antigen is still unknown.

The CDR3 runs to 11 residues. CDR1 DFQATT and CDR2 SNEGSKA come from the germline V gene (reference sequence). The V and J ends lost 2 bases and 3 bases respectively, with 4 bases between them. Naive T cells were sorted: CD4+CD8-CD45RO-CD45RA+ for CD4+, CD8+CD4-CD45RA+CD27bright for CD8+. Whole-study results and caveats: CDR3 charge plus V and J genes appeared to account for approximately 13% of CD4/CD8 variance.

The chain carries TRBV20-1 and TRBJ2-5; D call uncertain. This receptor was taken from a pool of human donors in good health; the sample pools cells from several healthy donors. The sequencing sample was made of naive CD4+ and CD8+ T cells sorted from blood, pooled from several donors. The CDR3 DNA is TGCAGTGCTAGACATAAAGAGACCCAGTACTTC. It is translated as CSARHKETQYF.